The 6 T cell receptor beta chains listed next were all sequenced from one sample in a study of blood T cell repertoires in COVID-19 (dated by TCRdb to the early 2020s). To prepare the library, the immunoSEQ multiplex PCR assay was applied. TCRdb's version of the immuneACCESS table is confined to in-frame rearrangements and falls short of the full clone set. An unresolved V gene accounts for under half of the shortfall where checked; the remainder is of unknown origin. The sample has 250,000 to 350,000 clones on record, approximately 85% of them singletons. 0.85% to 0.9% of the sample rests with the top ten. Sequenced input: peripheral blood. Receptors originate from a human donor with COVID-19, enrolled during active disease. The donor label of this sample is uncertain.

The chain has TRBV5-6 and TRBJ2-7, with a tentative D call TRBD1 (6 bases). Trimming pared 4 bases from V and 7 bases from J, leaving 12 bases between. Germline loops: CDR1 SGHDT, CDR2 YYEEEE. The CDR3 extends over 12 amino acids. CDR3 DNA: TGTGCCAGCAGCGCCCAAGGGGGTGAGCAGTACTTC. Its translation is CASSAQGGEQYF.

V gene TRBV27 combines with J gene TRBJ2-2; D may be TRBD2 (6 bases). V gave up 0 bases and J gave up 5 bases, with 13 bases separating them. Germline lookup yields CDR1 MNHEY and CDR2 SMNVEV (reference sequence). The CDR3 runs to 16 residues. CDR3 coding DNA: TGTGCCAGCAGTTTATCCCCCGGGAGTCGGACCGGGGAGCTGTTTTTT. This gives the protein CASSLSPGSRTGELFF.

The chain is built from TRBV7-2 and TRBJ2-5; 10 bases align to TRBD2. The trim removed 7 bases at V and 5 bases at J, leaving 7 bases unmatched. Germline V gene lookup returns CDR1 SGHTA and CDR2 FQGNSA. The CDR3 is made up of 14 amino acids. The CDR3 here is CASNSPGLAETQYF. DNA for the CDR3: TGTGCCAGCAATTCCCCGGGACTAGCGGAGACCCAGTACTTC.

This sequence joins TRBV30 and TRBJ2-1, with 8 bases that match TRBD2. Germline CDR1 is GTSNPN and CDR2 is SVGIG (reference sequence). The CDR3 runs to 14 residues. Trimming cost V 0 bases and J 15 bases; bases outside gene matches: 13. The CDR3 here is CAWSVSHDSGMAFF. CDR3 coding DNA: TGTGCCTGGAGTGTAAGTCATGATAGCGGGATGGCGTTCTTC. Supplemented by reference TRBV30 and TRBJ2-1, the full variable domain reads SQTIHQWPATLVQPVGSPLSLECTVEGTSNPNLYWYRQAAGRGLQLLFYSVGIGQISSEVPQNLSASRPQDRQFILSSKKLLLSDSGFYLCAWSVSHDSGMAFFGPGTRLTVL.

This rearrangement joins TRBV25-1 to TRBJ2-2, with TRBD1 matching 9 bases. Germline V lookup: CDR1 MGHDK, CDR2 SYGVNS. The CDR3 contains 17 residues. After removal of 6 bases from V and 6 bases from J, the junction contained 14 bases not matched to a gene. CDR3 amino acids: CASRQTGGHLDAGELFF. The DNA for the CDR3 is TGTGCCAGCAGACAGACAGGGGGGCATCTTGATGCCGGGGAGCTGTTTTTT.

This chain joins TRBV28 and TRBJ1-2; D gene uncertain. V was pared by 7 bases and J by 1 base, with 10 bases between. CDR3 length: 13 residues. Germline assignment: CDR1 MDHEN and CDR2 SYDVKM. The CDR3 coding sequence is TGTGCCAGCATAGGACGGGATAACTATGGCTACACCTTC. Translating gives CASIGRDNYGYTF.